This T cell receptor (beta chain) was retrieved from a study of T cells after yellow fever vaccination. Conversion of TCR transcripts into cDNA relied on 5'RACE template switching, which added a universal primer site and UMIs. TCRdb passed the 5' RACE reads through MiXCR, listing each CDR3 protein once. Seen here are under 500,000 distinct CDR3 sequences, 18% observed once, and the top ten hold roughly a sixth. This clonotype was observed a handful of times. Its antigen is still unknown. Study results and caveats: Most clones from primary vaccination were detected again post-booster (approximately 97% CD4, 88% CD8). The secondary response was weaker but peaked faster, day 5 versus 15.

V was clipped by 2 bases and J by 0 bases; unmatched bases: 2. The CDR3 has 15 amino acids. The germline V gene has CDR1 SGHRS and CDR2 YFSETQ. This receptor was identified in a man between 18 and 29 years old who received the YFV17D yellow fever vaccine. The starting material was PBMCs, obtained before the yellow fever booster vaccination. The genes are TRBV5-1 and TRBJ2-3; 8 bases map to TRBD2. CDR3 coding DNA: TGCGCCAGCAGCTTCCGCGGGGGGAGCACAGATACGCAGTATTTT. It encodes CASSFRGGSTDTQYF.